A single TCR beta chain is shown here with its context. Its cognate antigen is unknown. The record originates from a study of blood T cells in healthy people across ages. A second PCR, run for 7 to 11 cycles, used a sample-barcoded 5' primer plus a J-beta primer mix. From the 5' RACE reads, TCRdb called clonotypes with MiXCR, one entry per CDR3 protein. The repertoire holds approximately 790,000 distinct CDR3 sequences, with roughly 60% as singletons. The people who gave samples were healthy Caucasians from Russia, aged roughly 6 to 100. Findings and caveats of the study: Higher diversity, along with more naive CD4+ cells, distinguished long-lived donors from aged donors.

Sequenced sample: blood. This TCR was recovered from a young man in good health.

CDR3 protein: CASSQGLPGLAGGEQFF. As DNA, the CDR3 is TGCGCCAGCAGCCAAGGGTTACCGGGACTAGCGGGGGGGGAGCAGTTCTTC. The rearrangement joins TRBV4-3 to TRBJ2-1; 16 nucleotides line up with TRBD2. The V and J ends lost 1 base and 10 bases, in that order; junction bases with no gene match: 7. CDR1 and CDR2 (germline): LGHNA, YSLEER. This CDR3 comprises 17 residues.